This T cell receptor beta chain stems from a study of T cell responses to AZD1222 COVID-19 vaccine. General observations from the study: The breadth and depth of Spike-specific TCRs increased once two AZD1222 doses had been given. Donors were mostly white British, more females; clonal diversity possibly underestimated.

Combined were second doses at about 4 or about 12 weeks. Libraries were prepared by immunoSEQ multiplex PCR; TCRdb keeps only in-frame clonotypes and omits some of them. Seen here are around 100,000 clones, 87% observed once, and the top ten hold approximately 10%. A remark on this clone: The antigen remains undetermined.

The sample was peripheral blood, taken 28 days after the second AZD1222 dose. The clonotype comes from an adult who received the AZD1222 COVID-19 vaccine.

The CDR3 is CASSYGGITDTQYF. CDR3 nucleotide sequence: TGTGCCAGCAGTTACGGCGGGATCACAGATACGCAGTATTTT. The V and J genes are TRBV6-2 or TRBV6-3 and TRBJ2-3, with D possibly TRBD2 on 6 matching bases. The CDR3 is 14 amino acids. The V gene lost 2 bases and the J gene lost 2 bases, with 8 bases spanning the gap. From germline, CDR1 is MNHEY and CDR2 SVGEGT.